This is a list of T cell receptor beta chains from one sample in a study of CD8+ T cells in alopecia areata. Only in-frame clones appear in the TCRdb table, and some are missing; sequencing was by immunoSEQ multiplex PCR. Of about 97,000 clones listed, 41% are singletons. The sample consisted of CD4+ T cells sorted from blood. These receptors were obtained from a human donor with alopecia areata. Both conserved end residues are part of each CDR3. The order of the fields is J gene, clone size, V gene, D gene, CDR3 DNA, CDR3 protein. A D gene is named only where the DNA matches it firmly. Rows may omit the clone size; those that give it use once, few, many or a size class.

TRBJ2-6 few TRBV28 . TGTGCCAGCAGTCCCCCAACCGTCTCTGGGGCCAACGTCCTGACTTTC CASSPPTVSGANVLTF
TRBJ2-3 . TRBV9 . TGTGCCAGCAGCGTAGGTTGGGGGAGCCGAGATACGCAGTATTTT CASSVGWGSRDTQYF
TRBJ1-2 . TRBV28 . TGTGCCAGCAGTTTGGGGAGATATGGCTACACCTTC CASSLGRYGYTF
TRBJ2-1 . TRBV4-2 . TGTGCCAGCAGCCAAGTTTTCAGGGGCGGCGATGAGCAGTTCTTC CASSQVFRGGDEQFF
TRBJ2-7 . TRBV19 TRBD1 TGTGCCAGTAGTAAGCGACAGGGGGCCTACGAGCAGTACTTC CASSKRQGAYEQYF
TRBJ1-2 few TRBV28 TRBD1 TGTGCCAGCAGTTTAGTGACAGGGGGCTATGGCTACACCTTC CASSLVTGGYGYTF
TRBJ2-3 . TRBV6-6 . TGTGCCAGCAGCCTCCAGGGGTGGACAGATACGCAGTATTTT CASSLQGWTDTQYF
TRBJ2-1 . TRBV4-2 TRBD2 TGTGCCAGCAGCCGCCACGGGACTAGCGGGGGTAAGGATGAGCAGTTCTTC CASSRHGTSGGKDEQFF
TRBJ1-4 . TRBV7-9 TRBD1 TGTGCCAGCAGCTCTCTGGGACAGACAAATGAAAAACTGTTTTTT CASSSLGQTNEKLFF
TRBJ1-1 once TRBV6-1 . TGTGCCAGCTGCGACTGGAACACTGAAGCTTTCTTT CASCDWNTEAFF
TRBJ2-2 few TRBV5-6 TRBD1 TGTGCCAGCAGCTCCACTAACCACCGGGACAGGGCTACCGGGGAGCTGTTTTTT CASSSTNHRDRATGELFF
TRBJ2-7 few TRBV7-2 . TGTGCCAGCAGCTCTCATAACTACGAGCAGTACTTC CASSSHNYEQYF
TRBJ2-5 few TRBV10-3 TRBD1 TGTGCCATCAGCTACAGGGGGCTGGAGACCCAGTACTTC CAISYRGLETQYF
TRBJ2-5 . TRBV27 TRBD1 TGTGCCAGCGGCTCGGGACAGGGGAGCTCAGAGACCCAGTACTTC CASGSGQGSSETQYF
TRBJ2-1 . TRBV7-3 TRBD2 TGTGCCAGCAGCACAACGGGAGGCTCCTACAATGAGCAGTTCTTC CASSTTGGSYNEQFF
TRBJ1-1 . TRBV7-9 TRBD1 TGTGCCAGCAGCTTACCGAACAGGGGGCGAGGCACTGAAGCTTTCTTT CASSLPNRGRGTEAFF
TRBJ1-2 few TRBV6-6 . TGTGCCAGCAGTTCAATAGGGAATGGCTACACCTTC CASSSIGNGYTF
TRBJ2-5 . TRBV30 . TGTGCCTGGAGTTCAGACGGGAACCTCCGTACCCAGTACTTC CAWSSDGNLRTQYF
TRBJ2-1 . TRBV4-2 . TGTGCCAGCAGCCAAGGGGTAGTAAGCTCCTACAATGAGCAGTTCTTC CASSQGVVSSYNEQFF
TRBJ1-5 . TRBV7-9 . TGTGCCAGCAGCTTAGAGTTGACCGGCGGCAATCAGCCCCAGCATTTT CASSLELTGGNQPQHF
TRBJ2-6 . TRBV29-1 . TGCAGCGCACAGGGCGAGTCTGGGGCCAACGTCCTGACTTTC CSAQGESGANVLTF
TRBJ2-3 . TRBV7-6 TRBD2 TGTGCCAGCAGCTCCGATAGACTAGCGGGAACAGATACGCAGTATTTT CASSSDRLAGTDTQYF
TRBJ2-7 . TRBV5-4 . TGTGCCAGCAGCCTGGGACCCCGCGAGGGCGAGCAGTACTTC CASSLGPREGEQYF
TRBJ2-7 . TRBV7-2 TRBD2 TGTGCCAGCAGCCGGGCTAGCGGGAGCCCCTACGAGCAGTACTTC CASSRASGSPYEQYF
TRBJ1-1 . TRBV30 TRBD1 TGTGCCTGGACCTTGGACAGGGCCACTGAAGCTTTCTTT CAWTLDRATEAFF
TRBJ2-5 few TRBV29-1 . TGCAGCGTGACCCACAGGGCGGTGGAGACCCAGTACTTC CSVTHRAVETQYF
TRBJ2-3 . TRBV5-1 . TGCGCCAGCAGCTTGAGGACAGCCGTTAGCACAGATACGCAGTATTTT CASSLRTAVSTDTQYF
TRBJ2-7 . TRBV5-1 TRBD2 TGCGCCAGCAGCTTTATCCTAGCGGGGGCTCCCTACGAGCAGTACTTC CASSFILAGAPYEQYF
TRBJ2-3 . TRBV6-4 . TGTGCCAGCAGTCTACAGGGTGGAGATACGCAGTATTTT CASSLQGGDTQYF
TRBJ2-4 . TRBV15 . TGTGCCACCAGCAGCCGACAGGGGAGCGGGGGCATTCAGTACTTC CATSSRQGSGGIQYF
TRBJ1-5 . TRBV4-2 . TGTGCCAGCAGCCAAGATAGTTGGGGGGTAGGGCTCCGGGATCAGCCCCAGCATTTT CASSQDSWGVGLRDQPQHF
TRBJ2-7 . TRBV5-1 TRBD2 TGCGCCAGCAGCTTGGAACTAGCGGGGGAACAAGGGGAGCAGTACTTC CASSLELAGEQGEQYF
TRBJ1-2 . TRBV7-2 TRBD1 TGTGCCAGCAGCCGCGGACAGGGGGCGGCGGCCTATGGCTACACCTTC CASSRGQGAAAYGYTF
TRBJ2-3 . TRBV2 TRBD1 TGTGCCAGCAGCACAGGGGACAGCACAGATACGCAGTATTTT CASSTGDSTDTQYF
TRBJ1-4 . TRBV29-1 . TGCAGCGTTGAAAGCTGGACTAATGAAAAACTGTTTTTT CSVESWTNEKLFF
TRBJ2-3 . TRBV6-5 TRBD2 TGTGCCAGCAGTTTTGGACTAGGAAGCACAGATACGCAGTATTTT CASSFGLGSTDTQYF
TRBJ2-7 . TRBV2 . TGTGCCAGCAGGCGAGGCTACGAGCAGTACTTC CASRRGYEQYF
TRBJ2-2 few TRBV30 . TGTGCCTGGACAGGCCGTATCACCGGGGAGCTGTTTTTT CAWTGRITGELFF
TRBJ1-4 . TRBV7-2 TRBD1 TGTGCCAGCAGCTACTCGGGACAGGCACAAAAACTGTTTTTT CASSYSGQAQKLFF
TRBJ1-5 . TRBV28 TRBD1 TGTGCCAGCAGTTTGACAGGGGGCAACAATCAGCCCCAGCATTTT CASSLTGGNNQPQHF
TRBJ2-5 few TRBV29-1 . TGCAGCGCCGGGAGAGCGGAGAGACCCCAAGAGACCCAGTACTTC CSAGRAERPQETQYF
TRBJ2-3 once TRBV5-1 TRBD2 TGCGCCAGCAGTATTGGACTAGCGACAGATACGCAGTATTTT CASSIGLATDTQYF
TRBJ2-7 . TRBV6-6 . TGTGCCAGCACTCCTTCCCATGAGGGCGAGCAGTACTTC CASTPSHEGEQYF
TRBJ2-7 . TRBV5-1 TRBD1 TGCGCCAGCAGCTTCGGGACAGGGGGCTACGAGCAGTACTTC CASSFGTGGYEQYF
TRBJ2-1 . TRBV27 TRBD2 TGTGCCAGCAGTCCCCGGACTAGCGGGAGGAGCTACAATGAGCAGTTCTTC CASSPRTSGRSYNEQFF
TRBJ2-5 . TRBV6-6 . TGTGCCAGCAGCCCGAGGGGCACTGTGGAGACCCAGTACTTC CASSPRGTVETQYF
TRBJ2-7 few TRBV5-5 TRBD1 TGTGCCAGCAGCTCCACAGGGGCCTACGAGCAGTACTTC CASSSTGAYEQYF
TRBJ2-1 . TRBV6-4 TRBD2 TGTGCCAGCAGTCGAGAGGGAGGGAATGAGCAGTTCTTC CASSREGGNEQFF
TRBJ2-5 . TRBV5-1 TRBD2 TGCGCCAGCAGCCGGACTAGCGGGGCCCAAGAGACCCAGTACTTC CASSRTSGAQETQYF
TRBJ2-5 . TRBV2 . TGTGCCAGCATCAAAGGCCTCCCCCCGGTCCAAGAGACCCAGTACTTC CASIKGLPPVQETQYF
TRBJ2-1 once TRBV6-5 . TGTGCCAGCAGTTACACAACCGCCGGGGCGAGGAATGAGCAGTTCTTC CASSYTTAGARNEQFF
TRBJ2-6 few TRBV7-2 . TGTGCCAGCAGCTTAGATTACGGGGCCAACGTCCTGACTTTC CASSLDYGANVLTF
TRBJ1-5 few TRBV28 . TGTGCCAGCAGTTGGACGAATCAGCCCCAGCATTTT CASSWTNQPQHF
TRBJ2-1 few TRBV7-9 TRBD2 TGTGCCAGCAGCTTTAGCGGGAGGCGGTACAATGAGCAGTTCTTC CASSFSGRRYNEQFF
TRBJ2-5 . TRBV7-9 . TGTGCCAGCAGCCCATGGACTTCCCAAGAGACCCAGTACTTC CASSPWTSQETQYF